The present TCR beta chain was sequenced within a study of technical replicates of blood from a few donors. TCRdb's table, derived via immunoSEQ multiplex PCR, lists solely in-frame clones and lacks some. The table lists around 100,000 clones, about 95% of them singletons. The germline gives CDR1 MNHNY, CDR2 SVGAGI (reference sequence). The CDR3 spans 15 residues. V lost 5 bases and J lost 0; bases outside the gene matches: 7. The chain employs TRBV6-6 and TRBJ2-7, with 7 bases that match TRBD1. The receptor's source is a human donor in good health. Sequenced: T cells isolated from PBMCs. The CDR3 is CASSDRDSSSYEQYF. The CDR3 bases are TGTGCCAGCAGTGACAGGGACAGTAGCTCCTACGAGCAGTACTTC.